Here is one TCR beta chain with its context. With V trimmed by 6 bases and J by 7 bases, 5 bases remained unmatched. The CDR3 runs to 13 residues. Germline V gives CDR1 MGHDK, CDR2 SYGVNS. This entry belongs to a study of blood T cell repertoires in COVID-19. Study-level information: COVID-19 samples collected from the United States, Italy and Spain covered acute and convalescent phases. PBMCs, B-cell-depleted T cells, or T cells were the source of the cDNA or gDNA that made up the material.

In the original workflow: Amplified reference gene primers provided the basis for estimating nucleated cell counts. The repertoire was sequenced with immunoSEQ multiplex PCR; TCRdb's copy has only in-frame clones and lacks some. That table furnishes V, J and clone size, whereas the DNA furnished D and trimming. The sample holds over 200,000 clones, about 85% seen once. Which cohort a participant joined came from the clinical history participants gave. V is TRBV25-1 and J is TRBJ2-2; 7 bases align to TRBD1. This TCR was sampled from a man aged 25 to 40 who had recovered from COVID-19. Sample: PBMCs or T cells enriched from blood (not recorded which). The DNA of the CDR3 is TGTGCCAGCAGCATACAGGGGCTCGGGGAGCTGTTTTTT. Protein product: CASSIQGLGELFF.